The 25 T cell receptor beta chains in this list originate from one sample, sequenced in a study of identical twins. TCRdb recomputed calls from the 5' RACE reads with MiXCR, one row per CDR3 protein. The sample includes around 490,000 distinct CDR3 sequences, about 22% seen only once; the top ten take 0.48%. The sample was also reused in another study, on yellow fever vaccine responses in identical twins.

The source material was CD4+ T cells sorted from blood. Receptor source: a woman under 30 in good health.

This clonotype was seen a handful of times. The genes are TRBV20-1 and TRBJ2-7; a possible D gene is TRBD1 (5 bases). V gave up 1 base and J gave up 3 bases, with 7 bases separating them. The CDR3 has 12 amino acids. Germline V CDR1 and CDR2: DFQATT, SNEGSKA (reference sequence). The DNA of the CDR3 is TGCAGTGCTAGAGGCCAGGGCTACGAGCAGTACTTC. Translating gives CSARGQGYEQYF.

The CDR3 loop reads CAPPGLRGVYTGELFF. The CDR3 coding sequence is TGTGCCCCCCCGGGGCTGCGGGGCGTATACACCGGGGAGCTGTTTTTT. This chain connects TRBV27 to TRBJ2-2, with a possible D match to TRBD2 (6 bases). CDR3 length: 16 residues. The V gene lost 11 bases and the J gene lost 3 bases, with 22 bases spanning the gap. Per germline, CDR1 MNHEY and CDR2 SMNVEV (reference sequence).

The chain links TRBV29-1 to TRBJ2-7; 8 bases fit TRBD1. Trimming took 4 bases from V and 2 from J; bases not matched to a gene: 7. Germline assignment: CDR1 SQVTM and CDR2 ANQGSEA. The CDR3 length is 14 residues. The CDR3 nucleotides read TGCAGCGTTGCCAGACAGGGGTTGCCCTACGAGCAGTACTTC. It codes for CSVARQGLPYEQYF.

The chain links TRBV20-1 to TRBJ2-7; D perhaps matches TRBD1 (6 bases). Trimming stripped 5 bases from V and 3 bases from J, with 20 bases between. Per the germline V gene, CDR1 is DFQATT and CDR2 is SNEGSKA (reference sequence). This CDR3 is built from 15 residues. DNA of the CDR3: TGCAGTGCTCTAAAGCCGGGACAAACTTACTACGAGCAGTACGTC. This sequence encodes CSALKPGQTYYEQYV.

This clonotype was picked up a small number of times. The chain carries TRBV5-1 and TRBJ2-3, with 11 bases that match TRBD2. In germline, CDR1 is SGHRS, CDR2 YFSETQ. V shed 3 bases and J 0 bases; nucleotides not matched to a gene: 6. This CDR3 has 17 residues. CDR3 coding DNA: TGCGCCAGCAGCTGGGACGGGACTAGCGGAAGCACAGATACGCAGTATTTT. Translated: CASSWDGTSGSTDTQYF.

V is TRBV5-1 and J is TRBJ2-7; D may be TRBD1 (5 bases). Germline V gene data show CDR1 as SGHRS and CDR2 as YFSETQ. The CDR3 contains 15 residues. Trimming took off 5 bases at V and 0 bases at J, with 15 bases between the two ends. This CDR3 is CASSFGHSSSYEQYV. The DNA of the CDR3 is TGCGCCAGCAGTTTTGGACACTCTAGCTCCTACGAGCAGTACGTC.

DNA of the CDR3: TGTGCCAGTCTTCTCTCAGGCGGGGGCCTATACAATGAGCAGTTCTTC. Translated: CASLLSGGGLYNEQFF. The chain carries TRBV11-2 and TRBJ2-1; D is perhaps TRBD2 (7 bases). Trimming took off 9 bases at V and 4 bases at J, with 22 bases between the two ends. CDR3 length equals 16 residues. Germline V gene lookup returns CDR1 SGHAT and CDR2 FQNNGV.

The chain has TRBV7-8 and TRBJ1-1; 8 positions match TRBD1. This CDR3 comprises 17 residues. Germline CDR1 reads SGHVS; CDR2 reads FQNEAQ. V gave up 5 bases and J gave up 0 bases; unmatched junction bases: 11. The CDR3: CASSPPTGGVMNTEAFF. The DNA of the CDR3 is TGTGCCAGCAGCCCGCCCACAGGGGGTGTAATGAACACTGAAGCTTTCTTT.

This clonotype turned up a few times. V and J are TRBV6-6 and TRBJ2-5; 8 bases line up with TRBD2. Germline V gene lookup returns CDR1 MNHNY and CDR2 SVGAGI (reference sequence). The CDR3 has 12 residues. Losses at the gene ends were 6 bases for V and 3 bases for J; bases not matched to a gene: 0. The CDR3 region is CASRLAEETQYF. CDR3 DNA sequence: TGTGCCAGCAGACTAGCGGAAGAGACCCAGTACTTC.

The chain employs TRBV10-3 and TRBJ2-1, with 14 positions matching TRBD2. Per the germline V gene, CDR1 is ENHRY and CDR2 is SYGVKD. The CDR3 totals 21 residues. Trimming at V came to 6 bases and at J to 7 bases, leaving 23 bases not matched to a gene. The CDR3 sequence: CAIRRAQPGLAGEGGPNEQFF. CDR3 sequence (DNA): TGTGCCATCAGACGAGCCCAACCGGGACTAGCGGGAGAAGGAGGCCCTAATGAGCAGTTCTTC.

This sequence joins TRBV10-1 and TRBJ2-2, with D tentatively TRBD1 (6 bases). The CDR3 sequence is 17 residues long. Trimming removed 3 bases from V and 3 bases from J, with 17 bases in between. Germline V lookup: CDR1 WNHNN, CDR2 SYGVQD (reference sequence). The CDR3 reads CASSDQGRNWDTGELFF. The CDR3, as DNA: TGCGCCAGCAGTGATCAGGGGCGTAATTGGGACACCGGGGAGCTGTTTTTT.

The chain has TRBV6-1 and TRBJ2-2; maybe TRBD1 (6 bases). Per germline, CDR1 MNHNS and CDR2 SASEGT. Between the trimmed V and J ends, which lost 5 bases and 3 bases, there was a span of 16 bases. The CDR3 is made up of 16 amino acids. CDR3 DNA: TGTGCCAGCAGTATCTACAGGGAAGGGGACACCGGGGAGCTGTTTTTT. Encoded protein: CASSIYREGDTGELFF.

This clonotype was counted a few times. J is TRBJ2-5 and V is TRBV29-1, with 8 bases identical to TRBD1. Germline assignment: CDR1 SQVTM and CDR2 ANQGSEA. The CDR3 has 14 amino acids. The J segment lost 2 bases and the V segment lost 6 bases, leaving 8 bases of the junction unmatched. This CDR3 is CSVYPRTGQETQYF. DNA of the CDR3: TGCAGCGTCTACCCACGGACAGGGCAAGAGACCCAGTACTTC.

This clonotype was observed at least ten times. V is TRBV24-1 and J is TRBJ1-2; D might be TRBD1 (6 bases). The CDR3 is made up of 14 amino acids. Trimming removed 4 bases from V and 6 bases from J, with 14 bases in between. CDR1 and CDR2 from the germline V gene are KGHDR and SFDVKD. The CDR3 loop is CATSDRGTSHGYTF. For the CDR3, the DNA is TGTGCCACCAGTGACCGGGGGACAAGCCATGGCTACACCTTC.

The chain couples TRBV6-6 to TRBJ2-7; D remains ambiguous. Trimming cost V 6 bases and J 4 bases, with 13 bases left between them. The CDR3 covers 13 residues. Germline CDR1 MNHNY, CDR2 SVGAGI (reference sequence). CDR3 protein: CASSHGTPYEQYF. The CDR3 DNA reads as TGTGCCAGCAGCCACGGTACCCCATACGAGCAGTACTTC.

The V gene is TRBV20-1, the J gene TRBJ2-7, with D possibly matching TRBD2 (7 bases). Deletions cut 6 bases from V and 3 bases from J, with 15 bases between. There are 13 residues in the CDR3. The germline CDR1 and CDR2 sequences are DFQATT and SNEGSKA (reference sequence). DNA of the CDR3: TGCAGTGCGATAGGGGGGGGAATCTACGAGCAGTACTTC. Translating gives CSAIGGGIYEQYF.

This clonotype has only a few counts. The rearrangement links TRBV5-1 to TRBJ2-5, with 8 positions matching TRBD2. Trimming took 1 base from V and 0 from J; bases not matched to a gene: 2. The CDR3 length is 15 residues. CDR1 is SGHRS and CDR2 is YFSETQ in the germline V gene. This CDR3 is CASSLRGLDQETQYF. The CDR3 region has the DNA TGCGCCAGCAGCTTGCGGGGACTAGACCAAGAGACCCAGTACTTC.

V and J are TRBV11-2 and TRBJ2-4; 11 bases agree with TRBD2. J was trimmed by 0 bases and V by 1 base; bases with no gene match: 5. Germline lookup yields CDR1 SGHAT and CDR2 FQNNGV. This CDR3 region has 18 residues. The CDR3 region has the DNA TGTGCCAGCAGCTTAGGCCTGACTAGCGGGGTAGCCAAAAACATTCAGTACTTC. It encodes CASSLGLTSGVAKNIQYF.

In this sample, this clonotype turned up a few times. The chain's CDR3 is CASSYLRTGGYQETQYF. The CDR3 DNA sequence: TGTGCCAGCAGTTACCTACGGACAGGGGGCTACCAAGAGACCCAGTACTTC. The genes are TRBV6-2 or TRBV6-3 and TRBJ2-5; TRBD1 matches at 11 bases. The length of the CDR3 is 17 residues. The germline V gene has CDR1 MNHEY and CDR2 SVGEGT. V shed 2 bases, J shed 0 bases, and the junction held 5 bases outside the gene matches.

This clonotype was counted between two and nine times. The V gene is TRBV6-1, the J gene TRBJ2-1, with 11 positions matching TRBD2. V lost 6 bases to trimming and J lost 6 bases; unmatched junction nucleotides: 7. Looked up from germline, CDR1 is MNHNS and CDR2 is SASEGT. The CDR3 is made up of 15 amino acids. The CDR3 loop reads CASRSLAGAGNEQFF. The CDR3 DNA reads TGTGCCAGCAGATCACTAGCGGGAGCAGGCAATGAGCAGTTCTTC.

The chain couples TRBV28 to TRBJ2-2; 7 nucleotides match TRBD2. CDR3 size: 15 residues. V shed 5 bases, J shed 5 bases, and the junction held 8 bases outside the gene matches. Germline V gene lookup returns CDR1 MDHEN and CDR2 SYDVKM. CDR3 nucleotide sequence: TGTGCCAGCAGTGGTAGCGGGCGACGGACCGGGGAGCTGTTTTTT. This encodes CASSGSGRRTGELFF.

The gene calls are TRBV7-9 and TRBJ2-7, with 9 positions matching TRBD1. Germline CDR1 and CDR2: SEHNR and FQNEAQ (reference sequence). The CDR3 runs to 16 residues. Unmatched junction bases numbered 9, after V lost 4 bases and J lost 2 bases. CDR3 loop: CASSYDPGQGPYEQYF. Written as DNA, the CDR3 is TGTGCCAGCAGCTACGATCCGGGACAGGGACCCTACGAGCAGTACTTC.

This sequence joins TRBV4-1 and TRBJ2-3, with unresolved D. The V end lost 1 base, the J end lost 0 bases, and 8 bases lay between the germline ends. Germline V lookup: CDR1 MGHRA, CDR2 YSYEKL. CDR3 length equals 15 residues. The CDR3, as DNA: TGCGCCAGCAGCCAAGTTGCCTACAGCACAGATACGCAGTATTTT. This sequence encodes CASSQVAYSTDTQYF.

This clonotype was recorded many times. The rearrangement links TRBV2 to TRBJ2-5; TRBD2 might be the D (6 bases). V shed 4 bases and J shed 2 bases, with 14 bases lying between them. The CDR3 runs to 15 residues. Germline V CDR1 and CDR2: SNHLY, FYNNEI. CDR3 nucleotides: TGTGCCAGCAGTGCGTTTAGCGGCTCACAAGAGACCCAGTACTTC. Translated, it gives CASSAFSGSQETQYF.

This clonotype was seen a few times. The chain couples TRBV9 to TRBJ1-3; D remains unclear. Germline V lookup: CDR1 SGDLS, CDR2 YYNGEE. V dropped 0 bases and J dropped 3 bases, with 10 bases sitting between them. The CDR3 contains 15 residues. The CDR3 DNA reads as TGTGCCAGCAGCGTAGAGCAGACGATTGGAAACACCATATATTTT. Translated: CASSVEQTIGNTIYF.